This TCR beta chain was sequenced for a study of blood T cell repertoires in COVID-19. The CDR3 consists of 14 residues. V lost 3 bases and J lost 4; bases outside the gene matches: 4. The germline V gene encodes CDR1 SGDLS and CDR2 YYNGEE. The method was immunoSEQ multiplex PCR; TCRdb's version includes in-frame clones alone and lacks a portion of them. Counted here are 180,000 or so clones, approximately 85% occurring once; the ten biggest clones make up just under 8.5%. Specimen: peripheral blood. The TCR sequence derives from a woman in her fifties or sixties with acute or convalescent COVID-19. The chain has TRBV9 and TRBJ2-1; 7 nucleotides line up with TRBD2. Here the CDR3 DNA reads TGTGCCAGCAGCGGGGTAGCGGGTTACAATGAGCAGTTCTTC. The encoded protein is CASSGVAGYNEQFF.